The following is a T cell receptor beta chain sequence with its context. This entry belongs to a study of blood T cell repertoires in COVID-19. Study information: From the United States, Italy and Spain came samples of acute and convalescent COVID-19. T cells, B-cell-depleted T cells, or PBMCs supplied cDNA or gDNA.

Data came from immunoSEQ multiplex PCR; TCRdb stores just in-frame clones and leaves some out. The sample includes approximately 190,000 clones, 84% of them seen just once. This TCR was recovered from a man aged 25-45 years with active or convalescent COVID-19. The sample consisted of peripheral blood.

CDR3: CASSYTTSGKTDTQYF. In DNA form, the CDR3 reads TGTGCCAGCAGTTACACGACTAGCGGGAAGACGGATACGCAGTATTTT. The gene calls are TRBV6-5 and TRBJ2-3; 11 bases align to TRBD2. The CDR3 has 16 residues. J gave up 6 bases and V 2 bases, and 7 bases lay outside the gene matches. Germline lookup yields CDR1 MNHEY and CDR2 SVGAGI.